The 18 T cell receptor beta chains below were found in one sample sequenced in a study of beta chain bispecific antibodies for T cell cancers. TCRdb re-derived calls from the 5' RACE reads in MiXCR, one entry per CDR3 protein. The data contain roughly 15,000 distinct CDR3 sequences, 2% to 2.5% of them singletons. Their specific antigens are unknown. Findings and caveats of the study: In these mixed samples, most targeted TRBV reads derived from the leukemia cell line.

T cells were expanded from blood mononuclear cells for two to three days with anti-CD3 OKT3 or CD3/CD28 beads. Sequencing was done on a sample of healthy donor T cells cultured with leukemia cells. Source of these receptors: a human donor in good health. Some clones in this sample may be carry-over from other donors' samples.

This clonotype was seen repeatedly, ten times or more. This chain connects TRBV29-1 to TRBJ2-7; weak D call: TRBD2 (6 bases). Germline V gives CDR1 SQVTM, CDR2 ANQGSEA. Between the trimmed V and J ends, which lost 1 base and 0 bases, there was a span of 10 bases. The CDR3 spans 14 residues. The CDR3 is CSVEGLEGSYEQYF. The CDR3 DNA follows: TGCAGCGTTGAAGGTTTGGAGGGCTCCTACGAGCAGTACTTC.

This clonotype appeared many times. This chain uses TRBV10-2 with TRBJ2-5, with D possibly being TRBD2 (6 bases). V shed 1 base and J shed 5 bases, with 14 bases lying between them. This CDR3 is 15 amino acids long. Germline V gives CDR1 WSHSY, CDR2 SAAADI. CDR3 DNA sequence: TGCGCCAGCAGTGAGTTCCCGGGACTTGGTGAGACCCAGTACTTC. This encodes CASSEFPGLGETQYF.

This clonotype is judged medium-sized. CDR3 loop: CASTLGTVYGYTF. The CDR3, as DNA: TGTGCCAGCACCTTGGGGACAGTCTATGGCTACACCTTC. The chain uses TRBV12-3 or TRBV12-4 and TRBJ1-2, with 7 bases aligning to TRBD1. J gave up 4 bases and V 7 bases, and 6 bases lay outside the gene matches. The CDR3 extends over 13 amino acids.

In this sample, this clonotype is medium-sized (0.01 to 0.1%). The chain recombines TRBV28 with TRBJ2-3; D may be TRBD1 (6 bases). CDR1 and CDR2 from the germline V gene are MDHEN and SYDVKM. The CDR3 is 14 amino acids. V was cut by 2 bases and J by 4 bases, with 10 bases left in between. The CDR3 DNA reads as TGTGCCAGCAGTTTAACAGGGAACGCAGATACGCAGTATTTT. Translated, it gives CASSLTGNADTQYF.

Many counts were recorded for this clonotype. This chain links TRBV20-1 with TRBJ2-3; weak D call: TRBD2 (7 bases). The CDR3 consists of 17 residues. V was pared by 3 bases and J by 0 bases, with 19 bases between. The germline CDR1 and CDR2 sequences are DFQATT and SNEGSKA (reference sequence). CDR3: CSASKGGIIPSTDTQYF. CDR3 bases: TGCAGTGCTAGTAAGGGGGGGATTATACCTAGCACAGATACGCAGTATTTT.

This clonotype was picked up many times. CDR3 in DNA: TGTGCCAGCAGTTTTGGGGTCGCGGGGCACTCCTACGAGCAGTACTTC. Residues: CASSFGVAGHSYEQYF. The chain combines TRBV28 with TRBJ2-7; weak D call: TRBD2 (6 bases). Trimming took 3 bases from V and 0 from J, leaving 15 bases between them. Germline CDR1 is MDHEN and CDR2 is SYDVKM. The CDR3 contains 16 residues. Based on the CDR3 plus reference TRBV28 and TRBJ2-7, the full variable domain is DVKVTQSSRYLVKRTGEKVFLECVQDMDHENMFWYRQDPGLGLRLIYFSYDVKMKEKGDIPEGYSVSREKKERFSLILESASTNQTSMYLCASSFGVAGHSYEQYFGPGTRLTVT.

The sample holds many counts of this clonotype. The chain combines TRBV29-1 with TRBJ2-7, with D unclear. This CDR3 comprises 14 residues. Germline lookup yields CDR1 SQVTM and CDR2 ANQGSEA. Trimming cost V 2 bases and J 4 bases, with 15 bases left between them. CDR3 sequence (DNA): TGCAGCGTTGAAATGGTGAACTCCCGGTACGAGCAGTACTTC. This codes for CSVEMVNSRYEQYF.

This clonotype was observed at least ten times. The J gene is TRBJ2-5, the V gene TRBV6-1; D is perhaps TRBD2 (5 bases). Trimming shortened V by 6 bases and J by 5 bases, and 13 bases separated the two germline ends. Germline CDR1 and CDR2: MNHNS and SASEGT. CDR3 size: 13 residues. The CDR3 loop reads CASSPSRRETQYF. The CDR3 DNA reads TGTGCCAGCAGCCCCTCTCGGAGGGAGACCCAGTACTTC.

This clonotype is categorized as medium-sized. The chain combines TRBV12-3 or TRBV12-4 with TRBJ2-3; 8 bases line up with TRBD2. The CDR3 length is 19 residues. Unmatched junction bases numbered 18, after V lost 5 bases and J lost 2 bases. CDR3 coding DNA: TGTGCCAGCAGTCCCCTGGGCGGGGGGCTCTCCTCCTACACAGATACGCAGTATTTT. This sequence encodes CASSPLGGGLSSYTDTQYF.

This clonotype was picked up many times. The V gene is TRBV6-6, the J gene TRBJ2-3, with 7 positions matching TRBD1. The V and J ends lost 6 bases and 4 bases, in that order; junction bases with no gene match: 4. Germline loops: CDR1 MNHNY, CDR2 SVGAGI (reference sequence). This CDR3 spans 13 amino acids. CDR3: CASRTTGSDTQYF. The CDR3 bases are TGTGCCAGCAGGACGACAGGGTCAGATACGCAGTATTTT.

This clonotype occurred a few times. The chain is built from TRBV2 and TRBJ1-2; TRBD1 is a possible D gene (6 bases). With 3 bases removed from V and 8 bases from J, the gap between germline ends came to 13 bases. Germline CDR1 SNHLY, CDR2 FYNNEI. The CDR3 sequence is 13 residues long. The CDR3 loop reads CASSDDTGWGYTF. CDR3 nucleotide sequence: TGTGCCAGCAGTGACGATACAGGGTGGGGCTACACCTTC.

The chain combines TRBV19 with TRBJ2-2; no clear D. Per the germline V gene, CDR1 is LNHDA and CDR2 is SQIVND (reference sequence). CDR3 length equals 13 residues. Trimming shortened V by 1 base and J by 7 bases, and 7 bases separated the two germline ends. CDR3 DNA: TGTGCCAGTAGTATAGGCCCCCTCGGGGAGCTGTTTTTT. Translating gives CASSIGPLGELFF.

The sample holds many counts of this clonotype. This chain uses TRBV5-4 with TRBJ1-1, with 11 bases matching TRBD1. Per the germline V gene, CDR1 is SGHNT and CDR2 is YYREEE (reference sequence). J gave up 6 bases and V 1 base, and 5 bases lay outside the gene matches. The CDR3 is 15 residues long. CDR3 protein: CASSLPDRGLSEAFF. The DNA of the CDR3 is TGTGCCAGCAGCTTGCCGGACAGGGGGCTTTCTGAAGCTTTCTTT.

This clonotype was counted ten times or more. V usage is TRBV4-2 and J usage is TRBJ2-2; the match to TRBD2 covers 14 bases. The CDR3 is 18 amino acids. CDR1 is LGHNA and CDR2 is YNFKEQ in the germline V gene. J lost 3 bases, V lost 6 bases, and 9 bases had no gene match. CDR3 sequence reads: CASSTSWGLAGDTGELFF. The CDR3 coding sequence is TGTGCCAGCAGTACAAGTTGGGGACTAGCGGGGGACACCGGGGAGCTGTTTTTT.

This clonotype showed up just a few times. V gene TRBV6-5 combines with J gene TRBJ1-2, with D tentatively TRBD1 (5 bases). The germline gives CDR1 MNHEY, CDR2 SVGAGI. CDR3 size: 17 residues. Trimming pared 0 bases from V and 6 bases from J, leaving 20 bases between. As DNA, the CDR3 is TGTGCCAGCAGTTACTCGAGATGGGGGAACAGCGTAGATGGCTACACCTTC. This gives the protein CASSYSRWGNSVDGYTF.

This clonotype was found many times. The rearrangement links TRBV27 to TRBJ2-7; 9 bases agree with TRBD1. Germline V gives CDR1 MNHEY, CDR2 SMNVEV (reference sequence). Trimming cost V 0 bases and J 6 bases; bases outside gene matches: 6. The CDR3 consists of 15 residues. The CDR3: CASSLSKGTGIEQYF. The CDR3 DNA is TGTGCCAGCAGTTTATCGAAAGGGACAGGGATCGAGCAGTACTTC.

This clonotype was detected ten times or more. The gene calls are TRBV4-1 and TRBJ1-3, with D unresolved. The length of the CDR3 is 14 residues. The germline V gene has CDR1 MGHRA and CDR2 YSYEKL. The ends were cut back, 3 bases at V and 4 bases at J, with 10 bases in the middle. CDR3 nucleotides: TGCGCCAGCAGCCAGGACCTACAGGGAAACACCATATATTTT. The encoded protein is CASSQDLQGNTIYF.

This clonotype was recorded at least ten times. The rearrangement links TRBV2 to TRBJ1-4, with D tentatively TRBD1 (5 bases). Germline CDR1 is SNHLY and CDR2 is FYNNEI. This CDR3 is built from 14 residues. Trimming removed 1 base from V and 6 bases from J, with 9 bases in between. CDR3 in DNA: TGTGCCAGCAGTGAAGTAGGGACGGATGAAAAACTGTTTTTT. As protein: CASSEVGTDEKLFF.